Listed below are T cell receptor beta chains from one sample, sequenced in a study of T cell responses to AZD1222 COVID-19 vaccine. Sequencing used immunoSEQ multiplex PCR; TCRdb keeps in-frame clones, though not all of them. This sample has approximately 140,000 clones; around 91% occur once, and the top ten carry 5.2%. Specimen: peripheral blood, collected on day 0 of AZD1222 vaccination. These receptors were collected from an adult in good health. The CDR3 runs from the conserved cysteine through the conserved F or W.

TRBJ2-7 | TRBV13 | CASSLGAGGNYEQYF
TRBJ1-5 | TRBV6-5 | CASSYAGSQHF
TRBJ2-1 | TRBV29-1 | CSVGGRGTYNEQFF
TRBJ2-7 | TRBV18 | CASSGQGYEQYF
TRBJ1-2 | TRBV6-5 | CASTSTTGYGGYTF
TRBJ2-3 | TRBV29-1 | CSVQGYRAADTQYF
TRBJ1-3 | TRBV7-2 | CASSRGQGNTIYF
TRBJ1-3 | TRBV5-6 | CASSRGGWFGNTIYF
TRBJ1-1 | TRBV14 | CASSQGRTTEAFF
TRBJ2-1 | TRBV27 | CASMHRGGINEQFF
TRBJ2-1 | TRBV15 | CATSRDKLGNEQFF
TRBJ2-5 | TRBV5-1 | CASSSTQITQETQYF
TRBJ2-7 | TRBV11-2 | CASSLVSGFHEQYF
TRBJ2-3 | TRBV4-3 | CASSQDRLAGGPGDTQYF
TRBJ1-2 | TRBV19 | CASTPGSQPTNYGYTF
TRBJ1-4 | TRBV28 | CASSSRSATNEKLFF
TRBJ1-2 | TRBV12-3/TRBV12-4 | CASSSGFNYGYTF
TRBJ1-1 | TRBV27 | CASHRDGGSRAEAFF
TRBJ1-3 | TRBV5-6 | CASSPGSYSGNTIYF
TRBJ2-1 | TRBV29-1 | CSVEAPYNEQFF
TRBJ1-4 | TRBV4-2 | CASSQEGEAIATNEKLFF
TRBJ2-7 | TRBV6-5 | CASSRGTPRAYEQYF
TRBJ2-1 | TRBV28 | CASSTDGTLYNEQFF
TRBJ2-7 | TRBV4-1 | CASSPTNRPSPYEQYF
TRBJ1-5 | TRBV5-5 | CASSIGDGGNQPQHF
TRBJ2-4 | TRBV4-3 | CASSQEPGGNIQYF
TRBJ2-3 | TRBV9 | CATGDGGHHTDTQYF
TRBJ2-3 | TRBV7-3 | CASRSGRGTDTQYF
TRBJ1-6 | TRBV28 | CATQGEWSPLHF
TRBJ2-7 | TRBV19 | CASSMDRGGPYEQYF
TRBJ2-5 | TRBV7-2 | CASRVTGGEGTQYF
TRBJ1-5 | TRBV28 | CASSLGNRGGQPQHF
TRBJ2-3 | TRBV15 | CATSTSRGTDTQYF
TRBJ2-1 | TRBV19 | CASSMKDRGPNNEQFF
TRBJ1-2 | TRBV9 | CASSSRTGRYGYTF
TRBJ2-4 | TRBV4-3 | CASSQDWTGNRLAKNIQYF
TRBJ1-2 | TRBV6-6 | CASSDTGDYGYTF
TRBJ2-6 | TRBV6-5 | CASSWGNVLTF
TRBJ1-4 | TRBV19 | CATQDRPNEKLFF
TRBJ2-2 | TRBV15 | CATRSTGELFF
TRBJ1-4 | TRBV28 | CASSMTVQSSEKLFF